Described below is a single T cell receptor beta chain sequence and its context. Its antigen remains unknown. These data belong to a study of T cell responses to AZD1222 COVID-19 vaccine. Broader study findings: Spike as a whole was targeted by vaccine-associated CD4 TCRs, dominant at 160-218 and 743-854.

The CDR3 is 13 amino acids. The germline gives CDR1 SNHLY, CDR2 FYNNEI. V was cut by 7 bases and J by 8 bases, with 15 bases left in between. TCRdb's table, derived via immunoSEQ multiplex PCR, lists solely in-frame clones and lacks some. The profile shows some 96,000 clones, approximately 90% of them singletons. This clonotype originated in an adult in good health. Sequencing was performed on peripheral blood, taken on day 0 of AZD1222 vaccination. The V call is TRBV2, the J call TRBJ1-3; D uncertain. CDR3 sequence: CASIRMRSDTIYF. The CDR3 DNA follows: TGTGCCAGCATCAGGATGAGGTCGGACACCATATATTTT.